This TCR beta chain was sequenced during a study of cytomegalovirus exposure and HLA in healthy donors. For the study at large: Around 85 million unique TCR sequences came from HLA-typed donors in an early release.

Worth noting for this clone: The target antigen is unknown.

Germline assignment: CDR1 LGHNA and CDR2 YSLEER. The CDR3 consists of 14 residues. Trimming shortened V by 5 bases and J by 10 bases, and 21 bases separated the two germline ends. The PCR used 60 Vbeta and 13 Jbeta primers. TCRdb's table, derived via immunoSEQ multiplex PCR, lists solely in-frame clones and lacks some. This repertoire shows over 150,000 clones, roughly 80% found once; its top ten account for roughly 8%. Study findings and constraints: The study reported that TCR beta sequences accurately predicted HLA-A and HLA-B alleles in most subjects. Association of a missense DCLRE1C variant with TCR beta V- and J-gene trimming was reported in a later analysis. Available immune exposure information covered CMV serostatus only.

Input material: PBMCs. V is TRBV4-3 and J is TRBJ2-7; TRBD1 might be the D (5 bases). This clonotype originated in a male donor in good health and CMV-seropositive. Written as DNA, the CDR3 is TGCGCCAGCAGCATGGAGATCTACGACAGAAATCAGTACTTC. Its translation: CASSMEIYDRNQYF.